This T cell receptor (beta chain) comes out of a study of regulatory T cells in long-lasting Graves disease (dated by TCRdb to the early 2020s). Broadly, across the study: Persistent Graves' disease was defined as antithyroid drug treatment for over 5 years with persistently positive TSH receptor autoantibodies. Patients with persistent Graves' disease were compared with patients with newly diagnosed Graves' disease using TCR sequencing and RNA sequencing of peripheral blood. The study was conducted in China and was registered as a clinical trial. A total of some 35 samples underwent TCR sequencing, from about 13 patients with persistent Graves' disease and 20 or so patients with newly diagnosed Graves' disease. Antithyroid drugs had been taken for approximately 10 years on average by persistent Graves' disease patients in the clinical cohort.

From V the trimming removes 4 bases and from J it removes 10 bases, while the gene matches leave 7 bases of the junction unaccounted for. The CDR3 runs 15 residues from the cysteine to the phenylalanine. Here the CDR3 DNA is all that survives: 45 bases in frame from base 1. Sequences SGHRS (CDR1) and YFSETQ (CDR2) are obtained from the germline V gene. Paper-wide results and their limitations: The authors noted that the small sample size was a limitation that may lower accuracy. More public clonotypes were shared among persistent patients (around 2,600) than among newly diagnosed patients (over 900). Because the primary lesion, thyroid tissue, could not be accessed, the study looked at peripheral blood alone. Sequencing and analysis were restricted to the TCR beta chain. Persistent disease showed preferential use of TRBV28, TRBJ1-2 and TRBJ2-5, whereas newly diagnosed disease favored TRBV20-1 and TRBJ2-1. Compared with newly diagnosed patients, persistent Graves' disease patients had lower TCR Shannon entropy and fewer highly expanded clones, which suggests clonal expansion.

The library was made by multiplex PCR. The instrument given in TCRdb is Illumina HiSeq 4000. TCR beta libraries were built with iRepertoire HTBI primers and Arm-PCR amplification of CDR3 regions. Before sequencing, the PCR products went through gel purification. In the paper's pipeline: Gene usage analysis of CDR3 amino acid clonotypes relied on the roughly 60 TRBV and around 13 TRBJ segments identified across samples. COPE and FqMerger were used to merge filtered high-quality paired reads into contigs. BLAST was used to align contigs to IMGT TRBV, TRBD and TRBJ reference genes, and CDR3 was defined according to IMGT. Highly expanded clones were defined as clonotypes with a frequency above 0.1%. Repertoire diversity was measured by Shannon entropy, and V-J evenness by the Gini coefficient. Public clonotypes were defined as clonotypes shared by more than one individual. Clones were called with MiXCR by TCRdb after fastp trimmed the public reads at Q25, and only in-frame beta chains were retained. Rows are unified per CDR3 protein, each entry keeping the most common DNA and genes. TCRdb assigned the V and J calls; the authors' analysis was not used. Present in this sample are roughly 490,000 distinct CDR3 sequences, approximately 23% of which were seen just once. Of the sample, under 15% falls within the top ten clones.

This clonotype was seen a few times. Its antigen remains unidentified. Base qualities are missing; no much larger clone stands one base away. Reading the label with the study, this specimen's time point is: persistent/refractory GD, antithyroid drugs over 5 years with positive TRAb. For both TCR sequencing and RNA sequencing, RNA was extracted from PBMCs using TRIzol. Graves' disease was diagnosed according to American Thyroid Association guidelines. Patients were recruited from an endocrinology department in Xi'an, China. Each patient gave roughly 8.4 milliliters of peripheral blood, collected in an EDTA anticoagulant tube. Ficoll Paque Plus density gradient separation was used to isolate PBMCs, and no further T cell sorting was performed. An Agilent 2100 Bioanalyzer and agarose gel were used to check RNA quality, and a NanoDrop 2000 was used to measure RNA concentration.

This sequence originates from a female donor with Graves disease. The sequencing used peripheral blood mononuclear cells (PBMCs), collected when the disease was refractory, from a patient treated with antithyroid drugs. The sequence is built from TRBV5-1 and TRBJ1-6; 11 middle bases align to TRBD1. The DNA reads as follows: TGCGCCAGCAGCGGCGGACAGGGGGCTGGATCACCCCTCCACTTT. The translation is CASSGGQGAGSPLHF.